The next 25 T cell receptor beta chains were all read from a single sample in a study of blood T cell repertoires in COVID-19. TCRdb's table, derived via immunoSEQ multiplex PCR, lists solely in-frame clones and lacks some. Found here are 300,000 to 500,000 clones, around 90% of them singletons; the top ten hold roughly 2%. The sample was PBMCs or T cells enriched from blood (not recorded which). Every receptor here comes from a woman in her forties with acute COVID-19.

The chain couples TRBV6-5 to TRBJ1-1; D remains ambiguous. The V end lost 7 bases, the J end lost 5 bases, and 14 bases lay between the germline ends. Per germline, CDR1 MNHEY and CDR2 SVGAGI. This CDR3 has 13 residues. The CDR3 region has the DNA TGTGCCAGCATGATTAGCCGCGGGACTGAAGCTTTCTTT. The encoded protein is CASMISRGTEAFF.

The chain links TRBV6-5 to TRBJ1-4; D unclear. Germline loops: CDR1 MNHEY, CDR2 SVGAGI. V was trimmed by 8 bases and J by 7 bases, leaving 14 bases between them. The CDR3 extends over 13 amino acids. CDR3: CASEWQLSEKLFF. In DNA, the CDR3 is TGTGCCAGCGAGTGGCAACTAAGTGAAAAACTGTTTTTT.

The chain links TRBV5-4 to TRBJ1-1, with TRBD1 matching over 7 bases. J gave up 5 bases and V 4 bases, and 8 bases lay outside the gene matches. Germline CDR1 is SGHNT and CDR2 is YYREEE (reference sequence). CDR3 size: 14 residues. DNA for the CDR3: TGTGCCAGCAGCAAGGGACAGTCAGAGACTGAAGCTTTCTTT. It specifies CASSKGQSETEAFF.

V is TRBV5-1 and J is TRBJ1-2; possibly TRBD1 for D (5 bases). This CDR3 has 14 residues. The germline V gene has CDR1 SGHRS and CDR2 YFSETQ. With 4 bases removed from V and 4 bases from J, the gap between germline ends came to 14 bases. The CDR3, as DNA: TGCGCCAGCAGCCACGGGGGTCGAAGCTATGGCTACACCTTC. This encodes CASSHGGRSYGYTF.

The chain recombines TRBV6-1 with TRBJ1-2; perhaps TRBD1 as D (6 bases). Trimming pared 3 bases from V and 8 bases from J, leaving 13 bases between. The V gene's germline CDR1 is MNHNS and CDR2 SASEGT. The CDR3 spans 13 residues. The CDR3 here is CASSEGHLYGYTF. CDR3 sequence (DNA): TGTGCCAGCAGTGAGGGACACCTCTACGGCTACACCTTC.

CDR3 nucleotides: TGTGCCAGTACCGAAGGACAGGGTCGGACCGGGGAGCTGTTTTTT. This codes for CASTEGQGRTGELFF. V usage is TRBV19 and J usage is TRBJ2-2; the match to TRBD1 covers 8 bases. The CDR3 is 15 amino acids. J gave up 5 bases and V 7 bases, and 9 bases lay outside the gene matches. CDR1 LNHDA and CDR2 SQIVND come from the germline V gene (reference sequence).

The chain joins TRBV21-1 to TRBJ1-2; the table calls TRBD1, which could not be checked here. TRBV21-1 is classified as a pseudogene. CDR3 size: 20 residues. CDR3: CASRPKGLSSIGTANYGYTF. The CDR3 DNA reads TGTGCCAGCAGACCTAAGGGGTTGAGCTCTATAGGGACAGCCAACTATGGCTACACCTTC.

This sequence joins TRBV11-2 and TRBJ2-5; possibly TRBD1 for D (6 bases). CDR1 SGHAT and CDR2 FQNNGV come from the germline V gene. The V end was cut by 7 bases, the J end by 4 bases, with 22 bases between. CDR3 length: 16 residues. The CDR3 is CASTKWDKRVPETQYF. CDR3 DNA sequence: TGTGCCAGCACGAAATGGGACAAGAGGGTACCAGAGACCCAGTACTTC. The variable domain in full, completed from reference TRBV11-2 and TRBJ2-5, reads EAGVAQSPRYKIIEKRQSVAFWCNPISGHATLYWYQQILGQGPKLLIQFQNNGVVDDSQLPKDRFSAERLKGVDSTLKIQPAKLEDSAVYLCASTKWDKRVPETQYFGPGTRLLVL.

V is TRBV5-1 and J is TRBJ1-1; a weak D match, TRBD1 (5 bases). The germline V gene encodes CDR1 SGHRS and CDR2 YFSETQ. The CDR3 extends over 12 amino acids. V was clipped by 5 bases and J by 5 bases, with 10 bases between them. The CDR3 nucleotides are TGCGCCAGCAGGCCAGGGAAAACTGAAGCTTTCTTT. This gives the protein CASRPGKTEAFF.

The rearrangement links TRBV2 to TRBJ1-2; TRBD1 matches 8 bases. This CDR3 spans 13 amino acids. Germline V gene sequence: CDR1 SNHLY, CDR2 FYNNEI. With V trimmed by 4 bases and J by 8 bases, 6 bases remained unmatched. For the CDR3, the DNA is TGTGCCAGCAGTGGGACAGGGAGAGGAGGCTACACCTTC. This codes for CASSGTGRGGYTF.

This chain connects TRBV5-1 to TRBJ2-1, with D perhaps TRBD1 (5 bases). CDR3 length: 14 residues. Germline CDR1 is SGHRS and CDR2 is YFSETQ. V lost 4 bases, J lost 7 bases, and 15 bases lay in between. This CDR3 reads CASSILPGKNEQFF. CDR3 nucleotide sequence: TGCGCCAGCAGCATTCTCCCAGGGAAGAATGAGCAGTTCTTC.

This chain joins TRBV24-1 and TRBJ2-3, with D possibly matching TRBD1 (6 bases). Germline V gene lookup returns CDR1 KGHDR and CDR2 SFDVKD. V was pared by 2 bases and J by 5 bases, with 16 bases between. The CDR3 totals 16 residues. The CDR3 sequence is CATSDYRTDKRDTQYF. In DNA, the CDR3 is TGTGCCACCAGTGATTACCGGACAGATAAGAGAGATACGCAGTATTTT.

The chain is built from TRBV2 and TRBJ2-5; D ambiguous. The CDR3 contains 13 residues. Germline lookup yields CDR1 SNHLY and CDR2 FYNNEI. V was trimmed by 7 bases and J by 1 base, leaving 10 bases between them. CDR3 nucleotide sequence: TGTGCCAGCACGGTTAGTGGCCAAGAGACCCAGTACTTC. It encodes CASTVSGQETQYF.

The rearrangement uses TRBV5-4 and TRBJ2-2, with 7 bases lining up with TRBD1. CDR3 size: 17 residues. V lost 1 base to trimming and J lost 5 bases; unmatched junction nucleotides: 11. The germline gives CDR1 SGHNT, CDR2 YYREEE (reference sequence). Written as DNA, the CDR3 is TGTGCCAGCAGCTTGCCGCCCCGAGACAGGGCGACCGGGGAGCTGTTTTTT. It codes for CASSLPPRDRATGELFF.

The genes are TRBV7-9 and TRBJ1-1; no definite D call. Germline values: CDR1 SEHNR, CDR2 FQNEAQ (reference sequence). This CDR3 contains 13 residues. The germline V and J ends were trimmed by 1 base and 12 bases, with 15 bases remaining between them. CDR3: CASSLEAGLSPFF. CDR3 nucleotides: TGTGCCAGCAGCTTAGAGGCCGGGTTGAGTCCTTTCTTT.

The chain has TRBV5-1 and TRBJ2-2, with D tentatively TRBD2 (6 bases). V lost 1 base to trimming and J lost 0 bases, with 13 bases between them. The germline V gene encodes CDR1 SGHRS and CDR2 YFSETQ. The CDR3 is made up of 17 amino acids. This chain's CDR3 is CASSLYTGGANTGELFF. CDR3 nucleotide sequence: TGCGCCAGCAGCTTGTACACCGGGGGAGCGAACACCGGGGAGCTGTTTTTT.

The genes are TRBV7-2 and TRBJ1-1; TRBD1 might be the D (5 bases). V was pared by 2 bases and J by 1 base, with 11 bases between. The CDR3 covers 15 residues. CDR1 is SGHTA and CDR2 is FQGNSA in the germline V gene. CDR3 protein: CASSLWGGENTEAFF. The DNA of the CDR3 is TGTGCCAGCAGCTTATGGGGAGGGGAGAACACTGAAGCTTTCTTT.

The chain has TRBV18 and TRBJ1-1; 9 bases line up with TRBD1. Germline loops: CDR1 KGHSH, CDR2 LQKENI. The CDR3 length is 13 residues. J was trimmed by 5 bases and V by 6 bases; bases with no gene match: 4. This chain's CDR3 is CASSSDRGTEAFF. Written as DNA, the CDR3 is TGTGCCAGCTCCTCTGACAGGGGGACTGAAGCTTTCTTT.

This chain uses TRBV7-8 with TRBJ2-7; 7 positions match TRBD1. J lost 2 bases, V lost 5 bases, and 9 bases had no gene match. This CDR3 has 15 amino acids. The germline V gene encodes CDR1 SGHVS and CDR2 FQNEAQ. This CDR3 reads CASSPRQGLPYEQYF. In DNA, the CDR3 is TGTGCCAGCAGCCCTCGACAGGGCCTTCCCTACGAGCAGTACTTC.

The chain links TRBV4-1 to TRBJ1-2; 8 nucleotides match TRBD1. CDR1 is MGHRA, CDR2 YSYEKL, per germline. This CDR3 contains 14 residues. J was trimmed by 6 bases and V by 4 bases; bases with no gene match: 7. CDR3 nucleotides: TGCGCCAGCAGCCCCCCGACAGGGGATGATGGCTACACCTTC. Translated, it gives CASSPPTGDDGYTF.

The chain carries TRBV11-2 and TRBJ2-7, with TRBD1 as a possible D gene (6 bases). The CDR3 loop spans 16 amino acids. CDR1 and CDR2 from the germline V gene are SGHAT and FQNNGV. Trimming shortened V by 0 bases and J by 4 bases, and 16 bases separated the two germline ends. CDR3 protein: CASSLDARMTGYEQYF. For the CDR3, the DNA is TGTGCCAGCAGCTTAGATGCTCGGATGACAGGATACGAGCAGTACTTC.

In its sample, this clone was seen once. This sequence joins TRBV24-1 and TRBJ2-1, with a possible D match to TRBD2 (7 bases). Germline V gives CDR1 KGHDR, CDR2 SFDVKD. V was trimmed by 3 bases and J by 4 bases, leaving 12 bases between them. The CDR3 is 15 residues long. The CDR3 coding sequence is TGTGCCACCAGTGATGGGGCGGGGGCTTACAATGAGCAGTTCTTC. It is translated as CATSDGAGAYNEQFF.

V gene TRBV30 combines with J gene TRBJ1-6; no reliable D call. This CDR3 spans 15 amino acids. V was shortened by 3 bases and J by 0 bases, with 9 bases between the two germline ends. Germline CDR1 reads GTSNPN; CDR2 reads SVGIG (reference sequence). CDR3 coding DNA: TGTGCCTGGAGACAGTTCAGCTCCTATAATTCACCCCTCCACTTT. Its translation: CAWRQFSSYNSPLHF.

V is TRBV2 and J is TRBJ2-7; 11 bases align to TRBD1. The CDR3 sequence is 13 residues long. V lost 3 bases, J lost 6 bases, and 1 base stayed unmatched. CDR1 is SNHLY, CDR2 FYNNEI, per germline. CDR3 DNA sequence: TGTGCCAGCAGTGAGGACAGGGGGCTCGAGCAGTACTTC. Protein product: CASSEDRGLEQYF.

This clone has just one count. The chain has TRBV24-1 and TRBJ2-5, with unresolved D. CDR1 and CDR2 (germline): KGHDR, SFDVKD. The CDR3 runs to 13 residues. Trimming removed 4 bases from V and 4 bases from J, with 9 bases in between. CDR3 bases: TGTGCCACCAGTGACTCGAGCCCAGAGACCCAGTACTTC. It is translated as CATSDSSPETQYF.